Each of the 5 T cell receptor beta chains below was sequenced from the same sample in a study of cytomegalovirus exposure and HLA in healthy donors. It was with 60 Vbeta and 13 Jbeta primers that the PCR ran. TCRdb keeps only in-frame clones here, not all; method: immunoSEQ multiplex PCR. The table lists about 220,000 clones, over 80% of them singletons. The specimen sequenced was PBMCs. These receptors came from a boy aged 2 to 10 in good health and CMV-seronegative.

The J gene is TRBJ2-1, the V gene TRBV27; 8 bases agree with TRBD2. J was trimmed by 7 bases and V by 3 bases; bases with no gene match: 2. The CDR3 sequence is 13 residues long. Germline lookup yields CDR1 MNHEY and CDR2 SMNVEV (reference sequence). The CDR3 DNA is TGTGCCAGCAGTTTCGGGGGGGGAAATGAGCAGTTCTTC. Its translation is CASSFGGGNEQFF.

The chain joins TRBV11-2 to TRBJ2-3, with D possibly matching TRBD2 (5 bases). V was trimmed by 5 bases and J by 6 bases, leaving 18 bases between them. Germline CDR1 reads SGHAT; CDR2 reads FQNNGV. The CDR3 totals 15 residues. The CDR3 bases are TGTGCCAGCAGCGGCACCGGGGTCCCCGGGGATACGCAGTATTTT. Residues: CASSGTGVPGDTQYF. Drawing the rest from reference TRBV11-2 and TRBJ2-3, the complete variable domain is EAGVAQSPRYKIIEKRQSVAFWCNPISGHATLYWYQQILGQGPKLLIQFQNNGVVDDSQLPKDRFSAERLKGVDSTLKIQPAKLEDSAVYLCASSGTGVPGDTQYFGPGTRLTVL.

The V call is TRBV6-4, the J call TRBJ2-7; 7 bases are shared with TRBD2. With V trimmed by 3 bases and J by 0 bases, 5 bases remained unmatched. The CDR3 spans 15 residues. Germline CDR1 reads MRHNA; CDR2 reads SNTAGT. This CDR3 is CASSEWGGGSYEQYF. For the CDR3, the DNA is TGTGCCAGCAGTGAATGGGGGGGTGGCTCCTACGAGCAGTACTTC.

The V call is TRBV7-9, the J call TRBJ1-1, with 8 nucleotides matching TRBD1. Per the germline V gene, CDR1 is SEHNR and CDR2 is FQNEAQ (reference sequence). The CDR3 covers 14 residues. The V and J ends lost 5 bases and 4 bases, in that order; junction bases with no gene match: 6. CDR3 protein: CASSQQGALTEAFF. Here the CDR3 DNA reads TGTGCCAGCAGCCAGCAGGGGGCGCTCACTGAAGCTTTCTTT.

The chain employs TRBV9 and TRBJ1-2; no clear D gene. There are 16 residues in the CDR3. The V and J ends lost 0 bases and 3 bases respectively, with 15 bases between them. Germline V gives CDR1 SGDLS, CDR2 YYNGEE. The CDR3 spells CASSVGLGQAYYGYTF. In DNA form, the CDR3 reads TGTGCCAGCAGCGTAGGTCTGGGTCAGGCCTACTATGGCTACACCTTC.